This is a list of T cell receptor beta chains from one sample in a study of blood T cell repertoires in COVID-19. Measured with immunoSEQ multiplex PCR; TCRdb has only the in-frame clones, and not every one. The repertoire holds about 190,000 clones, with 80% to 90% as singletons. Sequences were obtained from peripheral blood. The receptors stem from a man aged 25-40 years with acute or convalescent COVID-19. The CDR3 runs from the conserved cysteine through the conserved F or W. D genes are given only for firm matches. Only part of the rows carry a size: once, few, many, or a class if the clone is expanded.

>-|TRBJ2-1|TRBV21-1|-
CASTIIQTNPYNEQFF
TGTGCCAGCACCATAATACAGACTAATCCCTACAATGAGCAGTTCTTC
>TRBD1|TRBJ2-2|TRBV25-1|-
CASRDWNRQGGTGELFF
TGTGCCAGCAGGGATTGGAATCGACAGGGGGGCACCGGGGAGCTGTTTTTT
>TRBD1|TRBJ1-2|TRBV19|-
CASSAYQGGGGYTF
TGTGCCAGTAGTGCGTATCAGGGGGGAGGCGGCTACACCTTC
>TRBD2|TRBJ2-1|TRBV10-2|-
CASRLAGGAYNEQFF
TGCGCCAGCAGACTAGCGGGCGGTGCCTACAATGAGCAGTTCTTC
>TRBD2|TRBJ2-1|TRBV29-1|-
CSVASGREGRSINEQFF
TGCAGCGTGGCGTCCGGGCGGGAGGGCCGTTCGATCAATGAGCAGTTCTTC
>TRBD2|TRBJ2-5|TRBV30|-
CAWSPGTTAETQYF
TGTGCCTGGAGTCCCGGGACTACGGCGGAGACCCAGTACTTC
>-|TRBJ1-1|TRBV19|-
CASRDGQLKIENAFF
TGTGCCAGTAGGGACGGACAGTTAAAGATTGAAAATGCTTTCTTT
>-|TRBJ2-3|TRBV28|-
CASSSTNRVGTDTQYF
TGTGCCAGCAGTTCAACCAACAGGGTTGGCACAGATACGCAGTATTTT
>TRBD2|TRBJ2-4|TRBV5-1|-
CASSYQTSRGVKNIQYF
TGCGCCAGCAGCTACCAGACTAGCCGCGGGGTCAAAAACATTCAGTACTTC
>TRBD1|TRBJ1-1|TRBV2|once
CASSALQGNWAFF
TGTGCCAGCAGTGCCCTACAGGGGAATTGGGCTTTCTTT
>TRBD1|TRBJ1-3|TRBV6-1|-
CASSARQGWTGNTIYF
TGTGCCAGCAGTGCAAGACAGGGTTGGACTGGAAACACCATATATTTT
>TRBD1|TRBJ2-1|TRBV14|-
CASSLLGQTYNEQFF
TGTGCCAGCAGCCTTCTGGGACAGACTTACAATGAGCAGTTCTTC
>-|TRBJ1-1|TRBV10-1|-
CASSRGETEAFF
TGCGCCAGCAGCAGGGGCGAGACTGAAGCTTTCTTT
>TRBD2|TRBJ2-5|TRBV5-4|-
CASSLESGSGTQYF
TGTGCCAGCAGCTTGGAGAGCGGGAGTGGGACCCAGTACTTC
>TRBD1|TRBJ1-2|TRBV10-2|-
CASSGTGTGDYGYTF
TGCGCCAGCAGTGGTACCGGGACAGGGGATTATGGCTACACCTTC
>-|TRBJ1-1|TRBV14|-
CASSQGPDTEAFF
TGTGCCAGCAGCCAGGGGCCGGACACTGAAGCTTTCTTT
>TRBD2|TRBJ2-7|TRBV7-3|few
CASSRDGTSGPYEQYF
TGTGCCAGCAGCCGCGACGGGACTAGCGGGCCCTACGAGCAGTACTTC
>TRBD2|TRBJ2-3|TRBV3-1/TRBV3-2|-
CASSHFSSGGIRTDTQYF
TGTGCCAGCAGCCACTTTTCTAGCGGGGGGATCCGCACAGATACGCAGTATTTT
>TRBD1|TRBJ1-2|TRBV14|-
CASSRNNRGGYGYTF
TGTGCCAGCAGCCGCAATAACAGGGGTGGCTATGGCTACACCTTC
>-|TRBJ2-3|TRBV2|-
CASSLGGTDTQYF
TGTGCCAGCAGCCTCGGGGGCACAGATACGCAGTATTTT
>-|TRBJ1-2|TRBV5-5|-
CASSLAAPSSGGYTF
TGTGCCAGCAGCCTGGCTGCTCCTAGCAGCGGTGGCTACACCTTC
>-|TRBJ2-7|TRBV27|once
CASSLVPEEAYEQYF
TGTGCCAGCAGTCTAGTCCCTGAGGAGGCCTACGAGCAGTACTTC
>-|TRBJ2-2|TRBV9|once
CASSPTPGGTGELFF
TGTGCCAGCAGCCCTACACCAGGGGGGACCGGGGAGCTGTTTTTT
>-|TRBJ2-2|TRBV2|-
CARRNTGELFF
TGTGCCAGGAGAAACACCGGGGAGCTGTTTTTT
>-|TRBJ1-2|TRBV25-1|-
CASSSYSGTLGFGYTF
TGTGCCAGTAGTTCCTACAGTGGGACACTTGGTTTTGGCTACACCTTC
>-|TRBJ1-1|TRBV6-4|few
CASKPRGDEPDEAFF
TGTGCCAGCAAACCCCGGGGGGACGAGCCAGATGAAGCTTTCTTT
>-|TRBJ2-7|TRBV28|-
CASSQEFGSLYEQYF
TGTGCCAGCAGCCAGGAGTTCGGGAGTCTCTACGAGCAGTACTTC
>-|TRBJ1-1|TRBV5-6|few
CASSLNKGTEAFF
TGTGCCAGCAGCCTGAATAAGGGGACTGAAGCTTTCTTT
>-|TRBJ1-5|TRBV28|-
CASSSAGSQPQHF
TGTGCCAGCAGTTCTGCGGGGAGTCAGCCCCAGCATTTT
>TRBD1|TRBJ1-1|TRBV10-3|-
CAIRGTDTRNTEAFF
TGTGCCATCAGGGGGACAGATACAAGGAACACTGAAGCTTTCTTT
>-|TRBJ1-2|TRBV7-2|-
CASSPGGSSGYTF
TGTGCCAGCAGTCCCGGGGGATCAAGTGGCTACACCTTC
>TRBD1|TRBJ2-2|TRBV27|-
CASSSTGTTGELFF
TGTGCCAGCAGCTCGACAGGGACCACCGGGGAGCTGTTTTTT
>TRBD2|TRBJ2-7|TRBV18|-
CASSPGSGGSSYEQYF
TGTGCCAGCTCACCTGGGAGCGGGGGGTCCTCCTACGAGCAGTACTTC
>-|TRBJ1-1|TRBV27|-
CASSFAGVPEAFF
TGTGCCAGCAGTTTCGCGGGGGTTCCTGAAGCTTTCTTT
>-|TRBJ1-6|TRBV27|-
CASSLHRENSPLHF
TGTGCCAGCAGTTTACACAGGGAAAATTCACCCCTCCACTTT
>-|TRBJ2-2|TRBV7-9|-
CASSEYSDTGELFF
TGTGCCAGCAGCGAATACAGTGACACCGGGGAGCTGTTTTTT
>TRBD1|TRBJ1-2|TRBV18|-
CASSQNGQGGGYTF
TGTGCCAGCTCACAGAATGGACAGGGCGGTGGCTACACCTTC
>-|TRBJ2-1|TRBV6-2/TRBV6-3|-
CASSYRRGRDEQFF
TGTGCCAGCAGTTATCGGCGGGGGCGCGATGAGCAGTTCTTC
>-|TRBJ1-2|TRBV5-1|once
CASSHGHSGLSYTF
TGCGCCAGCAGTCACGGTCACTCAGGTTTGAGCTACACCTTC
>TRBD1|TRBJ1-5|TRBV19|-
CASSEDRLQPQHF
TGTGCCAGTAGTGAGGACAGGCTGCAGCCCCAGCATTTT
>TRBD1|TRBJ1-4|TRBV27|-
CASSPRQGPEKLFF
TGTGCCAGCAGTCCCCGACAGGGACCTGAAAAACTGTTTTTT
>-|TRBJ1-5|TRBV28|-
CASSAGGGFDQPQHF
TGTGCCAGCAGTGCGGGAGGTGGTTTCGATCAGCCCCAGCATTTT
>TRBD1|TRBJ2-5|TRBV3-1/TRBV3-2|-
CASSPTTGQGQETQYF
TGTGCCAGCAGCCCGACGACGGGACAGGGACAAGAGACCCAGTACTTC
>-|TRBJ1-2|TRBV6-5|-
CASSYLQASYGYTF
TGTGCCAGCAGTTACCTACAGGCAAGCTATGGCTACACCTTC
>-|TRBJ2-7|TRBV3-1/TRBV3-2|-
CASSRDIPYEQYF
TGTGCCAGCAGCCGGGACATACCCTACGAGCAGTACTTC
>TRBD2|TRBJ2-2|TRBV3-1/TRBV3-2|-
CASSQGTSGDVNGELFF
TGTGCCAGCAGCCAGGGTACTAGCGGGGACGTAAACGGGGAGCTGTTTTTT
>TRBD1|TRBJ2-2|TRBV15|-
CATSSNRGSSTGELFF
TGTGCCACCAGCAGCAACAGGGGATCGAGCACCGGGGAGCTGTTTTTT
>-|TRBJ2-7|TRBV4-1|-
CASSQPGQSYEQYF
TGCGCCAGCAGCCAACCAGGACAGTCCTACGAGCAGTACTTC
>-|TRBJ1-5|TRBV3-1/TRBV3-2|once
CASSQDEGQPQHF
TGTGCCAGCAGCCAAGATGAGGGCCAGCCCCAGCATTTT
>TRBD1|TRBJ2-7|TRBV5-6|-
CASSLAQTGGIVDEQYF
TGTGCCAGCAGCTTGGCCCAGACAGGGGGCATCGTCGATGAGCAGTACTTC